These 10 T cell receptor beta chains were sequenced from one sample in a study of naive and memory T cell subsets. An oligonucleotide containing a UMI was ligated to the 3' end of TCR cDNA. Ligated cDNA underwent four rounds of PCR with nested alpha and beta constant region primers and SP2. TCRdb re-analysed the 5' RACE reads in MiXCR, keeping a single row per CDR3 protein. The sample has tens of thousands of distinct CDR3 sequences, about 7.1% seen once; the top ten hold 9% to 10%. The receptors here all came from a female donor in good health.

The rearrangement links TRBV7-3 to TRBJ1-1; unclear D gene. V was shortened by 0 bases and J by 8 bases, with 10 bases between the two germline ends. Germline values: CDR1 SGHTA, CDR2 FQGTGA. This CDR3 has 13 residues. CDR3: CASSLTREEEAFF. As DNA, the CDR3 is TGTGCCAGCAGCTTAACACGAGAAGAAGAAGCTTTCTTT.

At least ten counts were recorded for this clonotype. The chain couples TRBV20-1 to TRBJ2-2; 11 bases map to TRBD2. J gave up 4 bases and V 0 bases, and 7 bases lay outside the gene matches. The CDR3 consists of 17 residues. Per the germline V gene, CDR1 is DFQATT and CDR2 is SNEGSKA (reference sequence). CDR3 loop: CSARDLLAGGITGELFF. The CDR3 nucleotides are TGCAGTGCTAGAGATCTCCTAGCGGGGGGTATCACCGGGGAGCTGTTTTTT.

In its sample, this clonotype was seen many times. This chain links TRBV20-1 with TRBJ1-6; weak D call: TRBD1 (5 bases). V gave up 0 bases and J gave up 0 bases, with 12 bases separating them. The CDR3 spans 17 residues. From germline, CDR1 is DFQATT and CDR2 SNEGSKA (reference sequence). The chain's CDR3 is CSARDGASSSYNSPLHF. Written as DNA, the CDR3 is TGCAGTGCTAGAGATGGGGCGTCGAGCTCCTATAATTCACCCCTCCACTTT.

V is TRBV5-4 and J is TRBJ2-7; either TRBD1 or TRBD2 may fit D (5 bases each). Germline V gives CDR1 SGHNT, CDR2 YYREEE (reference sequence). Between the trimmed V and J ends, which lost 4 bases and 7 bases, there was a span of 21 bases. There are 15 residues in the CDR3. This CDR3 reads CASSLARASSGEQYF. In DNA form, the CDR3 reads TGTGCCAGCAGCCTAGCCAGGGCGTCAAGTGGGGAGCAGTACTTC. The whole variable domain, remainder taken from reference TRBV5-4 and TRBJ2-7, is ETGVTQSPTHLIKTRGQQVTLRCSSQSGHNTVSWYQQALGQGPQFIFQYYREEENGRGNFPPRFSGLQFPNYSSELNVNALELDDSALYLCASSLARASSGEQYFGPGTRLTVT.

This clonotype was seen many times. The chain recombines TRBV10-3 with TRBJ1-1, with D possibly TRBD1 on 6 matching bases. This CDR3 spans 15 amino acids. V lost 2 bases to trimming and J lost 10 bases, with 20 bases between them. In germline, CDR1 is ENHRY, CDR2 SYGVKD. In DNA, the CDR3 is TGTGCCATCAGTGAGCAGACACAGGGCTGGACCGGAGCTTTCTTT. This sequence encodes CAISEQTQGWTGAFF.

Many counts were recorded for this clonotype. The genes are TRBV28 and TRBJ1-4, with D uncertain. This CDR3 is 14 amino acids long. Germline V CDR1 and CDR2: MDHEN, SYDVKM. The germline V and J ends were trimmed by 3 bases and 4 bases, with 9 bases remaining between them. The CDR3 nucleotides are TGTGCCAGCAGTTTTCCGGGCCTTAATGAAAAACTGTTTTTT. It codes for CASSFPGLNEKLFF.

The chain links TRBV19 to TRBJ2-1, with D tentatively TRBD2 (6 bases). This CDR3 is 9 amino acids long. Per germline, CDR1 LNHDA and CDR2 SQIVND (reference sequence). Trimming removed 7 bases at V and 13 bases at J, with 8 bases between. CDR3 sequence reads: CASNGSQFF. For the CDR3, the DNA is TGTGCCAGTAACGGGAGTCAGTTCTTC. Using reference TRBV19 and TRBJ2-1 for the parts outside the CDR3, the full variable domain is DGGITQSPKYLFRKEGQNVTLSCEQNLNHDAMYWYRQDPGQGLRLIYYSQIVNDFQKGDIAEGYSVSREKKESFPLTVTSAQKNPTAFYLCASNGSQFFGPGTRLTVL.

This clonotype was detected ten times or more. The chain employs TRBV29-1 and TRBJ2-1; D remains ambiguous. V lost 6 bases, J lost 1 base, and 13 bases lay in between. The CDR3 covers 14 residues. Germline V CDR1 and CDR2: SQVTM, ANQGSEA. The CDR3 region is CSVSARPSYNEQFF. The CDR3 coding sequence is TGCAGCGTGTCGGCGCGCCCGTCCTACAATGAGCAGTTCTTC.

This clonotype was counted at least ten times. The V and J genes are TRBV4-2 and TRBJ1-5; possibly TRBD1 for D (5 bases). V was trimmed by 0 bases and J by 5 bases, leaving 11 bases between them. The CDR3 extends over 15 amino acids. Per the germline V gene, CDR1 is LGHNA and CDR2 is YNFKEQ. The CDR3 DNA follows: TGTGCCAGCAGCCAAGAAGGGGCAGGGTATCAGCCCCAGCATTTT. Encoded protein: CASSQEGAGYQPQHF.

In its sample, this clonotype was seen many times. The chain combines TRBV14 with TRBJ1-6; a possible D gene is TRBD1 (5 bases). CDR3 size: 16 residues. With 0 bases removed from V and 7 bases from J, the gap between germline ends came to 13 bases. Germline loops: CDR1 SGHDN, CDR2 FVKESK. CDR3 sequence: CASSQDPGTLNSPLHF. CDR3 DNA sequence: TGTGCCAGCAGCCAAGATCCGGGGACCCTAAATTCACCCCTCCACTTT.